This T cell receptor beta chain was recovered during a study of T cells after somatic rescue of genetic block. The V and J ends lost 7 bases and 6 bases, in that order; junction bases with no gene match: 5. The CDR3 has 14 residues. Per the germline V gene, CDR1 is WNHNN and CDR2 is SYGVQD (reference sequence). Generated by immunoSEQ multiplex PCR, the TCRdb table keeps only in-frame clones and is missing some. The sample records tens of thousands of clones, around 92% being singletons. V usage is TRBV10-1 and J usage is TRBJ2-3; 12 bases match TRBD2. The sequence was collected from a man in his forties. Sequenced sample: peripheral blood mononuclear cells (PBMCs). The CDR3 reads CASTSGRAGDTQYF. Here the CDR3 DNA reads TGCGCCAGCACTAGCGGGAGGGCCGGTGATACGCAGTATTTT.